The rows below give T cell receptor beta chains drawn from one sample of a study of blood T cell repertoires in COVID-19. The data were produced by immunoSEQ multiplex PCR, yet TCRdb's version contains in-frame clones alone and is incomplete. Of 90,000 to 120,000 clones listed, roughly 80% are singletons. Input material: peripheral blood. These receptor sequences come from a man aged 65 to 85 with active or convalescent COVID-19. Both conserved end residues are part of each CDR3. A D gene is named only where the DNA matches it firmly. For some rows the clone size is stated as once, few or many, or as a class when expanded; others skip it.

j_call d_call v_call clone_size cdr3_nt cdr3_aa
TRBJ1-2 TRBD1 TRBV15 - TGTGCCACCAGCACCAGACAGGGTGGCAGGTATGGCTACACCTTC CATSTRQGGRYGYTF
TRBJ1-2 - TRBV5-1 - TGCGCCAGCAGCCCAGTCGGGGGACTCTATGGCTACACCTTC CASSPVGGLYGYTF
TRBJ2-3 TRBD2 TRBV10-3 - TGTGCCATCAGTGACCCCGGGACTAGCGGCCGCACAGATACGCAGTATTTT CAISDPGTSGRTDTQYF
TRBJ2-1 - TRBV11-2 - TGTGCCAGCAGCGCAAATTTAATAGCGGTACAGTTCTTC CASSANLIAVQFF
TRBJ2-1 - TRBV3-1/TRBV3-2 - TGTGCCAGCAGCCAGCGGGCCACCTACAATGAGCAGTTCTTC CASSQRATYNEQFF
TRBJ1-5 - TRBV28 - TGTGCCAGCAGTCCCCGAGGCCGGGAGAAGAATCAGCCCCAGCATTTT CASSPRGREKNQPQHF
TRBJ2-7 TRBD1 TRBV28 - TGTGCCAGCAGCAACCTGGGACAGGGGGTTGACGAGCAGTACTTC CASSNLGQGVDEQYF
TRBJ2-7 - TRBV5-5 - TGTGCCAGCAGCTTGGCGTCTCCCGGAGCGTCCTACGAGCAGTACTTC CASSLASPGASYEQYF
TRBJ1-5 TRBD1 TRBV19 - TGTGCCAGTAGGGGACAGGGAGAGAGTCAGCCCCAGCATTTT CASRGQGESQPQHF
TRBJ1-6 - TRBV6-5 - TGTGCCAGCAGTTACGATTCGGGAAGTGGGAATTCACCCCTCCACTTT CASSYDSGSGNSPLHF
TRBJ1-1 TRBD1 TRBV7-3 few TGTGCCAGCAGCCATACAGGGGTCACTGAAGCTTTCTTT CASSHTGVTEAFF
TRBJ2-7 - TRBV10-3 - TGTGCCATCAGCCCAGGGGAATTGACCTACGAGCAGTACTTC CAISPGELTYEQYF
TRBJ1-5 TRBD1 TRBV28 - TGTGCCAGCAGTTCCATCGGACAGGGACGTCAGCCCCAGCATTTT CASSSIGQGRQPQHF
TRBJ1-4 - TRBV5-1 - TGCGCCAGCAGCCCGGCGGGACTTCTCGAAAAACTGTTTTTT CASSPAGLLEKLFF
TRBJ1-4 - TRBV19 - TGTGCCAGTAGGACAGCGGGGGAGAACATTTGGGAAAAACTGTTTTTT CASRTAGENIWEKLFF
TRBJ1-2 - TRBV29-1 - TGCAGCGGGCACGAGGAGGGCTATGGCTACACCTTC CSGHEEGYGYTF
TRBJ1-2 - TRBV6-5 - TGTGCCAGCAGTTACTCGAGGGGGTCCTATGGCTACACCTTC CASSYSRGSYGYTF
TRBJ2-3 - TRBV3-1/TRBV3-2 - TGTGCCAGCAGCCAAGATCGGGGCGGGGAATCGGATACGCAGTATTTT CASSQDRGGESDTQYF
TRBJ2-7 TRBD1 TRBV4-1 many TGCGCCAGCAGCCCGGGGACAGTTAGGAACGAGCAGTACTTC CASSPGTVRNEQYF
TRBJ2-1 - TRBV2 - TGTGCCAGCACCCTGAACCGGGACACCTCCAATGAGCAGTTCTTC CASTLNRDTSNEQFF
TRBJ1-5 - TRBV7-9 few TGTGCCAGCAGCTTTTCAGGGAGCAATCAGCCCCAGCATTTT CASSFSGSNQPQHF
TRBJ1-1 - TRBV15 - TGTGCCACCAGCAGAGATGCGGGCAGGGAGGGCGAAGCTTTCTTT CATSRDAGREGEAFF
TRBJ1-1 - TRBV27 - TGTGCCAGCAGACAGGCCGGTACGGCTGAAGCTTTCTTT CASRQAGTAEAFF
TRBJ1-1 - TRBV14 - TGTGCCAGCAGCCGACACATGGGCGCTGAAGCTTTCTTT CASSRHMGAEAFF
TRBJ2-7 - TRBV2 - TGTGCCACCCACCGGGGCTCCTACGAGCAGTACTTC CATHRGSYEQYF
TRBJ2-7 - TRBV3-1/TRBV3-2 - TGTGCCAGCAGCAATCATAAAACGGGCGAGCAGTACTTC CASSNHKTGEQYF
TRBJ2-1 TRBD2 TRBV15 few TGTGCCACCAGCTCAACTAGCGGGGGTAAAAATGAGCAGTTCTTC CATSSTSGGKNEQFF
TRBJ2-7 - TRBV4-1 - TGCGCCAGCAGCCGGGACATCATCACCTACGAGCAGTACTTC CASSRDIITYEQYF
TRBJ2-7 - TRBV6-5 few TGTGCCAGCAGCCCCGGGACAACTTACGAGCAGTACTTC CASSPGTTYEQYF
TRBJ2-3 TRBD2 TRBV19 - TGTGCCAGTAGGCGACTAGCGGGGACCACAGATACGCAGTATTTT CASRRLAGTTDTQYF
TRBJ1-1 - TRBV7-9 - TGTGCCAGCAGCTCGCGATTTGCCCGTGAAGCTTTCTTT CASSSRFAREAFF
TRBJ2-2 - TRBV5-4 - TGTGCCAGCAGCTTGGACAGGGTGAACACCGGGGAGCTGTTTTTT CASSLDRVNTGELFF
TRBJ1-2 TRBD1 TRBV2 few TGTGCCAGCAGCGACAGGGGTCGGAGTGGCTACACCTTC CASSDRGRSGYTF
TRBJ1-2 - TRBV5-6 - TGTGCCAGCAGCCCTGACAGTTCTAACTATGGCTACACCTTC CASSPDSSNYGYTF
TRBJ1-2 TRBD1 TRBV19 - TGTGCCAGCGGAGGGGACAGACTAAACTATGGCTACACCTTC CASGGDRLNYGYTF
TRBJ1-6 TRBD1 TRBV27 - TGTGCCAGCAGTTTATGGCGGGACAGTAATTCACCCCTCCACTTT CASSLWRDSNSPLHF
TRBJ1-5 - TRBV5-8 - TGTGCCAGCAGCTTGACGGGGGTTCAGCCCCAGCATTTT CASSLTGVQPQHF
TRBJ2-1 TRBD2 TRBV19 once TGTGCCAGTACCGCTTCGGGACTAGCGGGAATCAATGAGCAGTTCTTC CASTASGLAGINEQFF
TRBJ1-1 TRBD1 TRBV18 - TGTGCCAGCTATCCCCCGACAGGGAAGAACACTGAAGCTTTCTTT CASYPPTGKNTEAFF
TRBJ1-6 TRBD1 TRBV2 - TGTGCCAGCAGTCTGACAGGGGCGATCCTAGATAATTCACCCCTCCACTTT CASSLTGAILDNSPLHF
TRBJ1-1 - TRBV3-1/TRBV3-2 few TGTGCCAGCAGCCAAGGGGCTACCGCTGAAGCTTTCTTT CASSQGATAEAFF
TRBJ2-6 - TRBV11-2 few TGTGCCAGCAGCTTAGATTACTCTGGGGCCAACGTCCTGACTTTC CASSLDYSGANVLTF
TRBJ2-7 TRBD2 TRBV7-2 - TGTGCCAGCAGCTTGTCGGGACTAGCGGTATACGAGCAGTACTTC CASSLSGLAVYEQYF